This TCR beta chain was sequenced for a study of cytomegalovirus exposure and HLA in healthy donors. The germline gives CDR1 SGHNT, CDR2 YYREEE (reference sequence). Trimming removed 4 bases from V and 3 bases from J, with 13 bases in between. The CDR3 loop spans 14 amino acids. Amplification used 60 Vbeta primers and 13 Jbeta primers. Here immunoSEQ multiplex PCR was the method, and the copy in TCRdb shows in-frame clones only, minus some. Among 120,000 or so clones, around 82% were seen once, and the ten largest hold approximately 10%. This rearrangement joins TRBV5-4 to TRBJ2-5, with a possible D match to TRBD2 (5 bases). Sequenced sample: PBMCs. This TCR was recovered from a man aged 25-40 years in good health and CMV-seropositive. Written as DNA, the CDR3 is TGTGCCAGCAGCGCCGGGCCGCGGGAAGAGACCCAGTACTTC. It encodes CASSAGPREETQYF.